This TCR beta chain came from a study of early T cells in non-severe SARS-CoV-2 infection. The CDR3 is made up of 12 amino acids. The germline CDR1 and CDR2 sequences are SGHNT and YYREEE (reference sequence). Trimming shortened V by 3 bases and J by 7 bases, and 11 bases separated the two germline ends. Unique molecular identifier tags were affixed to discrete cDNA molecules. TCRdb used MiXCR to reprocess the 5' RACE reads, holding one entry per CDR3 protein. The sample includes about 57,000 distinct CDR3 sequences, approximately 12% of them seen just once. This TCR came from an adult who was a healthcare worker with PCR-confirmed SARS-CoV-2 infection or an uninfected control (not recorded which). The sequenced material came from whole blood. This chain joins TRBV5-4 and TRBJ2-7, with D maybe TRBD1 (6 bases). CDR3 bases: TGTGCCAGCAGCTGGACAGTGGGGGAGCAGTACTTC. Its protein is CASSWTVGEQYF.